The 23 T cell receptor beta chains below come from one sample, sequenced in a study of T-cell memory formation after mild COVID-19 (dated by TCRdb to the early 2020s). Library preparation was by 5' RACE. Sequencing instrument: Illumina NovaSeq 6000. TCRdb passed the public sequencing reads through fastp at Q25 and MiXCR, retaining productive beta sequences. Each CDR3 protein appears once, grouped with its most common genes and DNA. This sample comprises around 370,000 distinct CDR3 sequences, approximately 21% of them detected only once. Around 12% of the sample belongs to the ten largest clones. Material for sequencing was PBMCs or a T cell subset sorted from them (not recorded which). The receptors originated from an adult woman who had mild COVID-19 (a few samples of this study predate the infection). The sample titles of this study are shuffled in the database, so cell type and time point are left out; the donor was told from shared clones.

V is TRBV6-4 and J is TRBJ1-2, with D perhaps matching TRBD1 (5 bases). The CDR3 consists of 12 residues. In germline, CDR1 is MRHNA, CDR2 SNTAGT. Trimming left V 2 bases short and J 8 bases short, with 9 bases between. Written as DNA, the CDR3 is TGTGCCAGCAGTGACGGAGGGGTCGGCTACACCTTC. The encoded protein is CASSDGGVGYTF.

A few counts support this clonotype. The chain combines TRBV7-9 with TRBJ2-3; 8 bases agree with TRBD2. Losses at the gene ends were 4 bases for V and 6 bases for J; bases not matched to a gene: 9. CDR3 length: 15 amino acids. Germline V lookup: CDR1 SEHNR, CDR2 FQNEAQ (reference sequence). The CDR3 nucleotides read TGTGCCAGCAGCTCGTGGGAAGCGGGAGACGATACGCAGTATTTT. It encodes CASSSWEAGDDTQYF.

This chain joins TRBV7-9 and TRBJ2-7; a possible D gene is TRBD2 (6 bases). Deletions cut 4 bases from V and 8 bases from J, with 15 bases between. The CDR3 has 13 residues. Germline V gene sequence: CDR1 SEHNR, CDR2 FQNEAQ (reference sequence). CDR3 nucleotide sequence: TGTGCCAGCAGCTGGGACTCCGAGGTGAAGCAGTACTTC. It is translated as CASSWDSEVKQYF.

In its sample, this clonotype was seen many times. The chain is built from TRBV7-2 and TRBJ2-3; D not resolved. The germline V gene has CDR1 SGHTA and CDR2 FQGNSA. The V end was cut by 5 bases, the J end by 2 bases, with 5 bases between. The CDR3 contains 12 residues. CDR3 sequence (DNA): TGTGCCAGCAGCCCCTTCACAGATACGCAGTATTTT. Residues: CASSPFTDTQYF.

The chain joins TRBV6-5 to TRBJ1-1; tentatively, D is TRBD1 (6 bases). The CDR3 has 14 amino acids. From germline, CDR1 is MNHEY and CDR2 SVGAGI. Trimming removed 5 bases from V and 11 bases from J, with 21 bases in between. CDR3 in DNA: TGTGCCAGCAGTGGGACCCCGACAGGAGTGATTGCTTTCTTT. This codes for CASSGTPTGVIAFF.

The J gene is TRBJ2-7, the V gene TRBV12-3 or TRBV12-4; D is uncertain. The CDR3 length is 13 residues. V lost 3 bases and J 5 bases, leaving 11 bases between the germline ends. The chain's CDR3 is CASSFQWADEQYF. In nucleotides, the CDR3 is TGTGCCAGCAGTTTCCAGTGGGCGGACGAGCAGTACTTC.

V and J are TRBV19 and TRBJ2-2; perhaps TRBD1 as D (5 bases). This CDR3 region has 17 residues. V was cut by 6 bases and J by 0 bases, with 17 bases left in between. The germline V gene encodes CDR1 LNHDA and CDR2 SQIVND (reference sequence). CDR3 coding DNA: TGTGCCAGTAGGGTCGAAAGACAGCTCTCGAACACCGGGGAGCTGTTTTTT. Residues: CASRVERQLSNTGELFF.

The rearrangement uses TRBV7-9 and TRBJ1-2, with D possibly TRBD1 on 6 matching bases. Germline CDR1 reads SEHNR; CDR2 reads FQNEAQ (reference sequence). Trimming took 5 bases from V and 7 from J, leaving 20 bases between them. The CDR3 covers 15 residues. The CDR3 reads CASSHAGTPDSGYTF. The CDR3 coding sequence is TGTGCCAGCAGCCACGCCGGGACACCGGATTCTGGCTACACCTTC.

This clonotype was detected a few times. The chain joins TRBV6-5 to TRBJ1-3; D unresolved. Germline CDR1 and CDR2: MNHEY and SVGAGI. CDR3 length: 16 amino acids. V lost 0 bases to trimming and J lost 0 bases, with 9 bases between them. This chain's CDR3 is CASSYSQRISGNTIYF. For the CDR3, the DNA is TGTGCCAGCAGTTACTCGCAGAGGATCTCTGGAAACACCATATATTTT.

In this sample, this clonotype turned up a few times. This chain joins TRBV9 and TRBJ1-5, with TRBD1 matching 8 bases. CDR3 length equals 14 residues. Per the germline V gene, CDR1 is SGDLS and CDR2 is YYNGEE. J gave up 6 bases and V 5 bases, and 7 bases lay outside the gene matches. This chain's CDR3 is CASSPTGDRQPQHF. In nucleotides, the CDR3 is TGTGCCAGCAGTCCGACAGGGGATCGTCAGCCCCAGCATTTT.

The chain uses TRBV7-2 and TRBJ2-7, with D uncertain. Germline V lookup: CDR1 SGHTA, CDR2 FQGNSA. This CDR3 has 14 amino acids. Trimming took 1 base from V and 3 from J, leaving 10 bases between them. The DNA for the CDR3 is TGTGCCAGCAGCTTAGAGCTAGGTCGCTACGAGCAGTACTTC. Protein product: CASSLELGRYEQYF.

The CDR3 spells CASSLEGSPSEAFF. CDR3 nucleotide sequence: TGTGCCAGCAGCTTAGAGGGCAGTCCTTCTGAAGCTTTCTTT. The chain couples TRBV7-6 to TRBJ1-1; no definite D call. The germline V gene has CDR1 SGHVS and CDR2 FNYEAQ. Trimming left V 1 base short and J 6 bases short, with 12 bases between. The CDR3 runs 14 residues.

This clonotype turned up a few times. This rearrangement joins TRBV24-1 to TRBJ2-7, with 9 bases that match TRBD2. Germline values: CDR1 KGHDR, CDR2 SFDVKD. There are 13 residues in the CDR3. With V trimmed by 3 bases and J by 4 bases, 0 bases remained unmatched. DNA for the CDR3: TGTGCCACCAGTGATGCGGGGGGGTACGAGCAGTACTTC. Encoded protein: CATSDAGGYEQYF.

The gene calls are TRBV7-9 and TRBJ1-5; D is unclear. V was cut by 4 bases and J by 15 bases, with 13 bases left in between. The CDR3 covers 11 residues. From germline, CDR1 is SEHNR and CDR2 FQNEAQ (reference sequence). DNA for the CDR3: TGTGCCAGCAGCTCAAGACATGACTTGCATTTT. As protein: CASSSRHDLHF.

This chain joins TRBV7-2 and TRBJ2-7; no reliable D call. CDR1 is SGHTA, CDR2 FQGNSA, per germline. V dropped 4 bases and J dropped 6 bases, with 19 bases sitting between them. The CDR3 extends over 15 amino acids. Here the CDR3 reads CASSSSRIGATEQYF. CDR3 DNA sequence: TGTGCCAGCAGCTCCTCCCGAATTGGCGCGACCGAGCAGTACTTC.

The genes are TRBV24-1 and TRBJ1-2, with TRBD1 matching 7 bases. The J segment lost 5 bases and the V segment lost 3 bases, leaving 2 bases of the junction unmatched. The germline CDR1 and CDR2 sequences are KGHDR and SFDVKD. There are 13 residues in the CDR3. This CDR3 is CATSDVTGYGYTF. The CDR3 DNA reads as TGTGCCACCAGTGATGTGACAGGGTATGGCTACACCTTC.

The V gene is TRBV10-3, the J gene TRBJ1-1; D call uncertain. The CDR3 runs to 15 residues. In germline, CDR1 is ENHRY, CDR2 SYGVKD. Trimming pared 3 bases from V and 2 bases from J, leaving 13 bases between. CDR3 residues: CAISEGGSRNTEAFF. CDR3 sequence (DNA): TGTGCCATCAGTGAAGGAGGCAGTCGAAACACTGAAGCTTTCTTT.

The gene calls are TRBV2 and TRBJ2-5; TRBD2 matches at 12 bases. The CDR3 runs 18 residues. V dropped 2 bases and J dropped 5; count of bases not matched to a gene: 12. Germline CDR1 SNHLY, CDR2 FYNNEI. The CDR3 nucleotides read TGTGCCAGCAGTGAACTCTCCCTAGCGGGAGGGCCGAGGGAGACCCAGTACTTC. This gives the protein CASSELSLAGGPRETQYF.

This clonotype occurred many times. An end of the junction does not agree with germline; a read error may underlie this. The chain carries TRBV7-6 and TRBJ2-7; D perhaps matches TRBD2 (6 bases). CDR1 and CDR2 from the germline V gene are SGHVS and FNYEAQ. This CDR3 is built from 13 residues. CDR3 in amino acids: CASSLGGGYEQYF. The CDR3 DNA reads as TGCGCCAGCAGCTTAGGTGGGGGGTACGAGCAGTACTTC.

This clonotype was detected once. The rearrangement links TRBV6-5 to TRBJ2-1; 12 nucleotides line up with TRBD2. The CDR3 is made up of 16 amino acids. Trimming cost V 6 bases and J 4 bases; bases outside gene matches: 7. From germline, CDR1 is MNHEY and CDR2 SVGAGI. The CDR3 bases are TGTGCCAGCAGGGTGATCACTAGCGGGGGGTACAATGAGCAGTTCTTC. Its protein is CASRVITSGGYNEQFF.

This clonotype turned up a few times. The CDR3 here is CASSLVGLADEQFF. The DNA of the CDR3 is TGTGCCAGCAGCTTAGTCGGGCTAGCTGACGAGCAGTTCTTC. This sequence joins TRBV7-6 and TRBJ2-1, with D possibly TRBD2 on 5 matching bases. V lost 1 base, J lost 10 bases, and 14 bases lay in between. This CDR3 has 14 residues. Germline V gene lookup returns CDR1 SGHVS and CDR2 FNYEAQ.

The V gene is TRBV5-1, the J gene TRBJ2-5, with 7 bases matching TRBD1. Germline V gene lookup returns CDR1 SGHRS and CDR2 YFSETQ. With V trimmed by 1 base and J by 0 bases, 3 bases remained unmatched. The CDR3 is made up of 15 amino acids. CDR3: CASSLRGRDQETQYF. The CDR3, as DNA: TGCGCCAGCAGCTTGAGGGGGCGCGACCAAGAGACCCAGTACTTC.

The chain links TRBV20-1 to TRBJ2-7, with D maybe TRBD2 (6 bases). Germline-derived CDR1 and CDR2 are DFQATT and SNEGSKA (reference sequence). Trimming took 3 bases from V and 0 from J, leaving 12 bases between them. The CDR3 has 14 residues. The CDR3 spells CSASSAGLSYEQYF. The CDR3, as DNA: TGCAGTGCTAGTTCAGCGGGCCTCTCCTACGAGCAGTACTTC.